The 27 T cell receptor beta chains listed next were all sequenced from one sample in a study of patients and donors after allogeneic stem cell transplantation. TCRdb itself ran the RT-PCR reads through MiXCR, one entry per CDR3 protein. The data show about 2,600 distinct CDR3 sequences, 7% to 10% seen once. The sequenced material came from blood, either unsorted or a sorted T cell fraction (not recorded which). Receptor source: a human donor who was either an allogeneic HSCT recipient or a stem cell or donor lymphocyte infusion donor (not recorded which). It is not recorded whose cells these are; they may come from a transplant donor.

This clonotype is categorized as medium-sized (0.01 to 0.1%). The chain links TRBV7-8 to TRBJ2-3; no reliable D call. V was trimmed by 3 bases and J by 2 bases, leaving 12 bases between them. Germline CDR1 and CDR2: SGHVS and FQNEAQ. CDR3 length equals 15 residues. CDR3 coding DNA: TGTGCCAGCAGCTTGTTCGAGCAGGCCACAGATACGCAGTATTTT. Its translation: CASSLFEQATDTQYF.

This clonotype counts as large. The gene calls are TRBV29-1 and TRBJ2-3; D remains ambiguous. This CDR3 has 13 amino acids. Germline lookup yields CDR1 SQVTM and CDR2 ANQGSEA. The ends were cut back, 1 base at V and 0 bases at J, with 5 bases in the middle. CDR3 DNA: TGCAGCGTTGAAGGAAGTAGCACAGATACGCAGTATTTT. Translating it yields CSVEGSSTDTQYF.

This clonotype was seen more than once but under ten times. The CDR3 nucleotides read TGTGCCACCAGCAGGGAGCGGGGAGAATACAATGAGCAGTTCTTC. Translating gives CATSRERGEYNEQFF. V is TRBV15 and J is TRBJ2-1; 7 nucleotides match TRBD2. The CDR3 has 15 residues. Trimming cost V 3 bases and J 4 bases; bases outside gene matches: 6. CDR1 and CDR2 from the germline V gene are LNHNV and YYDKDF (reference sequence).

This chain joins TRBV6-2 or TRBV6-3 and TRBJ2-1; D might be TRBD1 (6 bases). V lost 3 bases and J lost 5, with 11 bases in between. The CDR3 extends over 14 amino acids. Germline V gene lookup returns CDR1 MNHEY and CDR2 SVGEGT. The CDR3 DNA sequence: TGTGCCAGCAGTTATAGGACAGCGAACAATGAGCAGTTCTTC. Its protein is CASSYRTANNEQFF.

Judged by abundance, this clonotype is medium-sized. The chain has TRBV21-1 and TRBJ1-2. TRBV21-1 is a recognized pseudogene. The CDR3 totals 8 residues. The CDR3 nucleotides read TGTGCCAGCACTGGCTACACCTTC. Translating it yields CASTGYTF.

This clonotype is judged large. The chain has TRBV11-2 and TRBJ2-1, with 8 bases fitting TRBD2. The length of the CDR3 is 14 residues. V lost 4 bases to trimming and J lost 6 bases; unmatched junction nucleotides: 5. The germline CDR1 and CDR2 sequences are SGHAT and FQNNGV. The CDR3 coding sequence is TGTGCCAGCAGCTGGGCGGGAGGCGGCAATGAGCAGTTCTTC. Translating it yields CASSWAGGGNEQFF.

By its share, this clonotype is medium-sized. The CDR3 DNA reads TGTGCCAGCAGCTTACTTAGGCAGACCGGGGAGCTGTTTTTT. It encodes CASSLLRQTGELFF. The chain uses TRBV7-2 and TRBJ2-2; D is unresolved. The CDR3 has 14 residues. Trimming stripped 2 bases from V and 5 bases from J, with 9 bases between. The germline V gene has CDR1 SGHTA and CDR2 FQGNSA.

This clonotype is categorized as medium-sized (0.01 to 0.1%). V usage is TRBV5-1 and J usage is TRBJ2-7; D gene uncertain. The CDR3 sequence is 16 residues long. CDR1 is SGHRS, CDR2 YFSETQ, per germline. V was pared by 2 bases and J by 6 bases, with 21 bases between. CDR3 region: CASSFGIGVSLSEQYF. CDR3 sequence (DNA): TGCGCCAGCAGCTTCGGAATTGGGGTTTCCCTTTCCGAGCAGTACTTC.

V gene TRBV20-1 combines with J gene TRBJ2-7, with 7 bases matching TRBD2. The germline V gene has CDR1 DFQATT and CDR2 SNEGSKA (reference sequence). There are 17 residues in the CDR3. The junction had 17 bases not matched to a gene; V was cut back by 6 bases and J by 0 bases. In nucleotides, the CDR3 is TGCAGTGCGCCCAAGAGGGCGGGAGCTAGAACCTCCTACGAGCAGTACTTC. Translation gives CSAPKRAGARTSYEQYF.

This chain joins TRBV7-9 and TRBJ2-1; D not resolved. The CDR3 sequence is 13 residues long. V lost 4 bases to trimming and J lost 6 bases, with 10 bases between them. The germline CDR1 and CDR2 sequences are SEHNR and FQNEAQ (reference sequence). The CDR3 nucleotides are TGTGCCAGCAGCTCGCCCCCTCCCAATGAGCAGTTCTTC. This gives the protein CASSSPPPNEQFF.

This clonotype was seen a few times. The chain employs TRBV19 and TRBJ2-3, with a tentative D call TRBD2 (6 bases). Germline CDR1 reads LNHDA; CDR2 reads SQIVND (reference sequence). The V gene lost 6 bases and the J gene lost 3 bases, with 10 bases spanning the gap. There are 13 residues in the CDR3. The CDR3 DNA is TGTGCCAGTAGGGAGGGACTTACAGATACGCAGTATTTT. It encodes CASREGLTDTQYF. Using reference TRBV19 and TRBJ2-3 for the parts outside the CDR3, the full variable domain is DGGITQSPKYLFRKEGQNVTLSCEQNLNHDAMYWYRQDPGQGLRLIYYSQIVNDFQKGDIAEGYSVSREKKESFPLTVTSAQKNPTAFYLCASREGLTDTQYFGPGTRLTVL.

The chain is built from TRBV29-1 and TRBJ1-2; the D is unclear. CDR1 SQVTM and CDR2 ANQGSEA come from the germline V gene. V gave up 4 bases and J gave up 0 bases, with 6 bases separating them. The length of the CDR3 is 12 residues. The CDR3: CSVGGANYGYTF. In nucleotides, the CDR3 is TGCAGCGTTGGGGGTGCTAACTATGGCTACACCTTC.

The rearrangement joins TRBV25-1 to TRBJ2-1; TRBD2 matches 9 bases. The V gene's germline CDR1 is MGHDK and CDR2 SYGVNS. V lost 6 bases, J lost 5 bases, and 8 bases stayed unmatched. The CDR3 is 15 amino acids. CDR3 residues: CASRATSGNNNEQFF. The CDR3 DNA reads TGTGCCAGCAGGGCGACTAGCGGAAATAACAATGAGCAGTTCTTC. The complete variable domain, with remaining parts taken from reference TRBV25-1 and TRBJ2-1, reads EADIYQTPRYLVIGTGKKITLECSQTMGHDKMYWYQQDPGMELHLIHYSYGVNSTEKGDLSSESTVSRIRTEHFPLTLESARPSHTSQYLCASRATSGNNNEQFFGPGTRLTVL.

This clonotype showed up just a few times. The V gene is TRBV7-8, the J gene TRBJ2-6; D remains ambiguous. Trimming stripped 5 bases from V and 4 bases from J, with 6 bases between. Germline CDR1 reads SGHVS; CDR2 reads FQNEAQ. The CDR3 consists of 13 residues. CDR3 in DNA: TGTGCCAGCAGCCAGGCCGGGGCCAACGTCCTGACTTTC. Residues: CASSQAGANVLTF.

This clonotype was seen a few times. This chain uses TRBV7-2 with TRBJ2-7, with D perhaps matching TRBD2 (6 bases). The V end was cut by 4 bases, the J end by 7 bases, with 8 bases between. There are 11 residues in the CDR3. Germline CDR1 and CDR2: SGHTA and FQGNSA. The CDR3: CASSSGLEQYF. The CDR3, as DNA: TGTGCCAGCAGCTCGGGACTTGAGCAGTACTTC.

The chain links TRBV4-1 to TRBJ2-1; 12 bases are a match to TRBD2. Looked up from germline, CDR1 is MGHRA and CDR2 is YSYEKL. The CDR3 loop spans 19 amino acids. V dropped 3 bases and J dropped 3; count of bases not matched to a gene: 12. The CDR3 region is CASSHPGGLAGGDYNEQFF. The CDR3 DNA sequence: TGCGCCAGCAGCCACCCTGGGGGGCTAGCGGGAGGGGACTACAATGAGCAGTTCTTC.

By frequency in the sample, this clonotype is medium-sized. The V gene is TRBV12-3 or TRBV12-4, the J gene TRBJ1-2; D is possibly TRBD1 (5 bases). Between the trimmed V and J ends, which lost 1 base and 7 bases, there was a span of 10 bases. This CDR3 contains 13 residues. The CDR3 is CASSLGQSSGYTF. The CDR3 nucleotides are TGTGCCAGCAGTTTAGGACAGTCTAGTGGCTACACCTTC.

This chain joins TRBV28 and TRBJ2-5; 7 nucleotides line up with TRBD1. The CDR3 has 14 amino acids. Looked up from germline, CDR1 is MDHEN and CDR2 is SYDVKM. The V gene end was trimmed by 7 bases and the J gene end by 4 bases; junction bases not matched to a gene: 9. The CDR3: CASNVGGGRETQYF. CDR3 bases: TGTGCCAGCAATGTAGGGGGCGGTCGAGAGACCCAGTACTTC.

This sequence joins TRBV5-5 and TRBJ1-1; TRBD1 agrees at 10 bases. This CDR3 region has 15 residues. Per germline, CDR1 SGHKS and CDR2 YYEKEE (reference sequence). V lost 4 bases and J lost 4; bases outside the gene matches: 7. The CDR3 here is CASSPTGGGSTEAFF. Written as DNA, the CDR3 is TGTGCCAGCAGCCCGACAGGGGGCGGGAGCACTGAAGCTTTCTTT.

The chain employs TRBV4-3 and TRBJ1-2; weak D call: TRBD1 (5 bases). V lost 0 bases and J lost 4, with 9 bases in between. This CDR3 is built from 14 residues. Per the germline V gene, CDR1 is LGHNA and CDR2 is YSLEER. CDR3 amino acids: CASSQEQGFYGYTF. The CDR3 nucleotides are TGCGCCAGCAGCCAAGAGCAGGGCTTCTATGGCTACACCTTC.

This clonotype showed up just a few times. This chain joins TRBV6-5 and TRBJ2-3, with 11 bases aligning to TRBD2. The V gene end was trimmed by 4 bases and the J gene end by 1 base; junction bases not matched to a gene: 4. Germline assignment: CDR1 MNHEY and CDR2 SVGAGI. The CDR3 is made up of 16 amino acids. CDR3 in DNA: TGTGCCAGCAGTTCAAGTAGCGGGAGGGGCACAGATACGCAGTATTTT. It is translated as CASSSSSGRGTDTQYF.

The chain is built from TRBV12-3 or TRBV12-4 and TRBJ1-1, with D maybe TRBD1 (6 bases). This CDR3 comprises 14 residues. Deletions cut 5 bases from V and 4 bases from J, with 14 bases between. Here the CDR3 DNA reads TGTGCCAGCAGTCCGCAGGGGAGCGGCACTGAAGCTTTCTTT. Its protein is CASSPQGSGTEAFF.

The V and J genes are TRBV7-3 and TRBJ2-5, with D possibly being TRBD2 (5 bases). Looked up from germline, CDR1 is SGHTA and CDR2 is FQGTGA. Trimming took off 8 bases at V and 5 bases at J, with 18 bases between the two ends. The CDR3 sequence is 14 residues long. CDR3 amino acids: CASGSGLPGETQYF. The CDR3 DNA is TGTGCCAGCGGCTCTGGACTGCCGGGGGAGACCCAGTACTTC.

The table lists this clonotype with a few counts. The genes are TRBV19 and TRBJ2-7; D could derive from TRBD1 or TRBD2 (5 bases each). Trimming shortened V by 3 bases and J by 6 bases, and 15 bases separated the two germline ends. Looked up from germline, CDR1 is LNHDA and CDR2 is SQIVND (reference sequence). This CDR3 is built from 14 residues. This CDR3 reads CASSIRAGRGEQYF. DNA for the CDR3: TGTGCCAGTAGTATCAGGGCAGGGAGAGGCGAGCAGTACTTC. The full variable domain, in which reference TRBV19 and TRBJ2-7 provide the parts outside the CDR3, is DGGITQSPKYLFRKEGQNVTLSCEQNLNHDAMYWYRQDPGQGLRLIYYSQIVNDFQKGDIAEGYSVSREKKESFPLTVTSAQKNPTAFYLCASSIRAGRGEQYFGPGTRLTVT.

This clonotype rates as medium-sized. This rearrangement joins TRBV7-3 to TRBJ2-1; 8 bases are a match to TRBD2. This CDR3 contains 14 residues. Trimming removed 10 bases from V and 9 bases from J; junction bases left unmatched: 14. Germline lookup yields CDR1 SGHTA and CDR2 FQGTGA. Here the CDR3 DNA reads TGTGCCACGGAAGGTAGCGGGGAGGGCCCTGAGCAGTTCTTC. It translates to CATEGSGEGPEQFF.

This clonotype has just a few counts. The CDR3, as DNA: TGCAGCGTGAGCGGAGGAAGTTACAATGAGCAGTTCTTC. This codes for CSVSGGSYNEQFF. The rearrangement joins TRBV29-1 to TRBJ2-1; tentative D call: TRBD2 (5 bases). V lost 6 bases and J 4 bases, leaving 13 bases between the germline ends. There are 13 residues in the CDR3. Germline V CDR1 and CDR2: SQVTM, ANQGSEA.

V is TRBV7-8 and J is TRBJ2-2; TRBD2 might be the D (5 bases). The CDR3 is 15 residues long. The germline V gene encodes CDR1 SGHVS and CDR2 FQNEAQ. The germline V and J ends were trimmed by 4 bases and 4 bases, with 13 bases remaining between them. CDR3 sequence reads: CASSSSGGATGELFF. The DNA of the CDR3 is TGTGCCAGCAGCTCAAGCGGAGGCGCCACCGGGGAGCTGTTTTTT.